These 7 T cell receptor beta chains were all obtained from the same sample, sequenced in a study of post-analysis software for immune sequencing data. Study-level results: About five TRBV segments (TRBV5-6, TRBV5-1 and TRBV20-1 among them) occurred more frequently in patients than in controls.

What these receptors recognize is not known. Prepared libraries of TCR beta cDNA carried unique molecular identifiers. TCRdb processed the PCR reads anew with MiXCR; each CDR3 protein has one entry. The sample contains fewer than 850,000 distinct CDR3 sequences, under 60% of which appear only once. The source material was blood. Receptors were obtained from a girl under 18 with multiple sclerosis.

V usage is TRBV6-1 and J usage is TRBJ2-2, with D possibly being TRBD2 (7 bases). The germline V and J ends were trimmed by 7 bases and 3 bases, with 12 bases remaining between them. This CDR3 is built from 14 residues. Germline lookup yields CDR1 MNHNS and CDR2 SASEGT. CDR3 DNA: TGTGCCAGCACGGGGGGCGGGTACACCGGGGAGCTGTTTTTT. Amino acid sequence: CASTGGGYTGELFF.

The chain links TRBV20-1 to TRBJ1-5; 11 bases agree with TRBD1. The germline V gene encodes CDR1 DFQATT and CDR2 SNEGSKA (reference sequence). The CDR3 length is 14 residues. J lost 2 bases, V lost 5 bases, and 2 bases had no gene match. The CDR3 nucleotides read TGCAGTGCTCGGACAGGGGGCCGCAATCAGCCCCAGCATTTT. Residues: CSARTGGRNQPQHF.

The chain combines TRBV29-1 with TRBJ1-1, with TRBD1 matching 8 bases. Germline CDR1 SQVTM, CDR2 ANQGSEA. V lost 3 bases to trimming and J lost 5 bases; unmatched junction nucleotides: 5. CDR3 length equals 13 residues. CDR3 sequence reads: CSVEGRGQTEAFF. CDR3 in DNA: TGCAGCGTTGAGGGCAGGGGGCAAACTGAAGCTTTCTTT. Together with reference TRBV29-1 and TRBJ1-1, the CDR3 gives the full variable domain: SAVISQKPSRDICQRGTSLTIQCQVDSQVTMMFWYRQQPGQSLTLIATANQGSEATYESGFVIDKFPISRPNLTFSTLTVSNMSPEDSSIYLCSVEGRGQTEAFFGQGTRLTVV.

The chain couples TRBV5-1 to TRBJ2-6, with unresolved D. The CDR3 consists of 15 residues. Germline CDR1 is SGHRS and CDR2 is YFSETQ. Trimming took 0 bases from V and 8 from J, leaving 12 bases between them. The CDR3, as DNA: TGCGCCAGCAGCTTGGTCCAGGAAGGGACCAACGTCCTGACTTTC. Encoded protein: CASSLVQEGTNVLTF.

The rearrangement links TRBV6-6 to TRBJ2-3; D gene uncertain. The CDR3 has 13 amino acids. Trimming pared 6 bases from V and 2 bases from J, leaving 9 bases between. Germline CDR1 reads MNHNY; CDR2 reads SVGAGI (reference sequence). The CDR3 sequence is CASSTKDTDTQYF. CDR3 bases: TGTGCCAGCAGCACAAAGGACACAGATACGCAGTATTTT.

This clonotype was recorded a few times. This chain uses TRBV7-9 with TRBJ2-7, with D maybe TRBD1 (6 bases). This CDR3 is 14 amino acids long. The V gene lost 4 bases and the J gene lost 6 bases, with 16 bases spanning the gap. Germline loops: CDR1 SEHNR, CDR2 FQNEAQ (reference sequence). CDR3 in DNA: TGTGCCAGCAGCTCAGGGACACCTCTTAGCGAGCAGTACTTC. This translates into CASSSGTPLSEQYF.

V and J are TRBV12-3 or TRBV12-4 and TRBJ1-2; D remains ambiguous. The CDR3 spans 13 residues. Trimming cost V 6 bases and J 6 bases, with 14 bases left between them. CDR3 residues: CASSPDRNHGYTF. CDR3 in DNA: TGTGCCAGCAGCCCGGACCGAAACCATGGCTACACCTTC.